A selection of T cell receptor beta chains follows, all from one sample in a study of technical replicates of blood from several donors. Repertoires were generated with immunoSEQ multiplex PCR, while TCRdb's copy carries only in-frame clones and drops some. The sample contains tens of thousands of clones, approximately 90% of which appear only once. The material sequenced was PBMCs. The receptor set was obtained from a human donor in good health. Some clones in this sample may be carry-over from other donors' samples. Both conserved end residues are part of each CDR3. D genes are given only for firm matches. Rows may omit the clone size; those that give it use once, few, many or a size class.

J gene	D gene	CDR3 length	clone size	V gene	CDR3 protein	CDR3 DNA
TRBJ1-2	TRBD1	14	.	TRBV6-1	CASRLQGQGYGYTF	TGTGCCAGCAGACTACAGGGACAGGGCTATGGCTACACCTTC
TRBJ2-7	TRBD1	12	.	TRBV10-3	CAISRQGAVWDF	TGTGCCATCTCGAGACAGGGGGCAGTCTGGGACTTC
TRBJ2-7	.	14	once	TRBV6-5	CASSYDLSSYEQYF	TGTGCCAGCAGTTACGATCTGAGCTCCTACGAGCAGTACTTC
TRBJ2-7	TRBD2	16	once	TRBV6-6	CASSTLERGGQLEQYF	TGTGCCAGCAGTACCTTGGAGCGGGGGGGCCAGCTCGAGCAGTACTTC
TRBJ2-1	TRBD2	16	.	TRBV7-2	CASSLGSGLVTNEQFF	TGTGCCAGCAGCTTAGGTAGCGGACTAGTCACTAATGAGCAGTTCTTC
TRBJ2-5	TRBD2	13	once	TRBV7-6	CAVTSGGFETQYF	TGTGCCGTGACCAGCGGGGGGTTCGAGACCCAGTACTTC
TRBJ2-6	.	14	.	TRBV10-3	CATSREAGANVLTF	TGTGCCACTAGCCGAGAGGCGGGGGCCAACGTCCTGACTTTC
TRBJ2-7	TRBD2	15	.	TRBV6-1	CASTPGLAGDGEQYF	TGTGCCAGCACTCCGGGACTAGCGGGAGATGGTGAGCAGTACTTC
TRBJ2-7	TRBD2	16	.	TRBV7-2	CASSLMTSGTPYEQYF	TGTGCCAGCAGCCTCATGACTAGCGGGACCCCCTACGAGCAGTACTTC
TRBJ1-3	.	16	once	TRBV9	CASSSGTILSGNTIYF	TGTGCCAGCAGCTCCGGGACAATCCTTTCTGGAAACACCATATATTTT
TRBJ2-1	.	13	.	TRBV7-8	CASSPGSRNEQFF	TGTGCCAGCAGCCCCGGGTCGAGGAATGAGCAGTTCTTC
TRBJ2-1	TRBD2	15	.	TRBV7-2	CASSLAAGVINEQFF	TGTGCCAGCAGCTTAGCAGCGGGAGTTATAAATGAGCAGTTCTTC
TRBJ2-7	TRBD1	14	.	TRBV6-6	CASNEQGAFYEQYF	TGTGCCAGCAACGAACAGGGGGCTTTCTACGAGCAGTACTTC
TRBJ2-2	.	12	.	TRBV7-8	CASSLFSGELFF	TGTGCCAGCAGCTTGTTCTCCGGGGAGCTGTTTTTT
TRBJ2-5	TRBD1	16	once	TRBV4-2	CASSQEARGQGGTQYF	TGTGCCAGCAGCCAAGAGGCAAGGGGGCAGGGCGGGACCCAGTACTTC
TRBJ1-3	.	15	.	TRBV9	CASSVNGISGNTIYF	TGTGCCAGCAGCGTAAACGGTATCTCTGGAAACACCATATATTTT
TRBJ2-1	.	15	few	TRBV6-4	CASSDSAGQFNEQFF	TGTGCCAGCAGTGACTCGGCGGGACAGTTCAATGAGCAGTTCTTC
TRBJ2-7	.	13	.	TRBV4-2	CASSPRQGDEQYF	TGTGCCAGCAGCCCGCGCCAGGGCGACGAGCAGTACTTC
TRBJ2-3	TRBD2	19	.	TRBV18	CASSPIGLAGDYRTDTQYF	TGTGCCAGCTCACCGATTGGCCTAGCGGGAGATTACCGCACAGATACGCAGTATTTT
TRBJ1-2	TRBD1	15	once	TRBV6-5	CASSPGTGSDYGYTF	TGTGCCAGCAGTCCCGGGACAGGGTCCGATTATGGCTACACCTTC
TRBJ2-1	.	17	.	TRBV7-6	CASSLVDYASSYNEQFF	TGTGCCAGCAGCTTAGTGGACTATGCAAGCTCCTACAATGAGCAGTTCTTC
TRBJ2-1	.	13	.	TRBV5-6	CASTLSGSFEQFF	TGTGCCAGCACCCTGTCCGGGAGTTTTGAGCAGTTCTTC
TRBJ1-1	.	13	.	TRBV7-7	CASSLSGNTEAFF	TGTGCCAGCAGCTTATCAGGGAACACTGAAGCTTTCTTT
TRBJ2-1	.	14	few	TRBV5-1	CASSPGLPNDEQFF	TGTGCCAGCAGCCCTGGACTACCCAACGATGAGCAGTTCTTC
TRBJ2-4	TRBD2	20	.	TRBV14	CASSQGWYSSGNKTKNIQYF	TGTGCCAGCAGCCAAGGATGGTATTCTAGCGGGAACAAAACCAAAAACATTCAGTACTTC
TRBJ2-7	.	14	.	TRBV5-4	CASSLSPSSYEQYF	TGTGCCAGCAGCCTTTCTCCGAGCTCCTACGAGCAGTACTTC
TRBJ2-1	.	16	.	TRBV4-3	CASSQAAGVVFNEQFF	TGCGCCAGCAGCCAAGCGGCAGGGGTTGTATTCAATGAGCAGTTCTTC
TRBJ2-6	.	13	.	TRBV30	CACDISGANVLTF	TGTGCCTGCGACATTTCTGGGGCCAACGTCCTGACTTTC
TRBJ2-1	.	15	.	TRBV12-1	CASSWGGAGYNEQFF	TGTGCCAGCAGCTGGGGGGGGGCCGGCTACAATGAGCAGTTCTTC